The 21 T cell receptor beta chains below all came from one sample that was sequenced in a study of cytomegalovirus exposure and HLA in healthy donors. The PCR made use of 60 Vbeta and 13 Jbeta primers. TCRdb's copy holds only in-frame clones and misses some; the assay was immunoSEQ multiplex PCR. The table has some 180,000 clones, approximately 84% seen once. The sample taken for sequencing was PBMCs. The receptors shown here come from a girl aged 5 to 17 in good health and CMV-seropositive.

V gene TRBV19 combines with J gene TRBJ1-1, with D perhaps TRBD1 (5 bases). The CDR3 sequence is 14 residues long. V lost 8 bases and J lost 2, with 15 bases in between. CDR1 is LNHDA, CDR2 SQIVND, per germline (reference sequence). The DNA of the CDR3 is TGTGCCAGTGTGCGGGGGACCGCCAACACTGAAGCTTTCTTT. Its protein product is CASVRGTANTEAFF. The complete variable domain, with remaining parts taken from reference TRBV19 and TRBJ1-1, reads DGGITQSPKYLFRKEGQNVTLSCEQNLNHDAMYWYRQDPGQGLRLIYYSQIVNDFQKGDIAEGYSVSREKKESFPLTVTSAQKNPTAFYLCASVRGTANTEAFFGQGTRLTVV.

This chain links TRBV10-3 with TRBJ2-7; 7 bases are shared with TRBD2. The CDR3 covers 13 residues. The V gene end was trimmed by 8 bases and the J gene end by 4 bases; junction bases not matched to a gene: 8. Germline V gene sequence: CDR1 ENHRY, CDR2 SYGVKD. CDR3 in amino acids: CAIAKGGVYEQYF. CDR3 in DNA: TGTGCCATCGCGAAGGGAGGGGTTTACGAGCAGTACTTC.

The chain uses TRBV6-6 and TRBJ2-7; D remains ambiguous. The CDR3 loop spans 15 amino acids. Germline V gene lookup returns CDR1 MNHNY and CDR2 SVGAGI (reference sequence). V lost 0 bases, J lost 5 bases, and 14 bases lay in between. The chain's CDR3 is CASSYSTGSRNEQYF. CDR3 nucleotide sequence: TGTGCCAGCAGTTACTCGACTGGCTCTCGGAACGAGCAGTACTTC.

The chain recombines TRBV27 with TRBJ1-2; D is ambiguous. V was clipped by 7 bases and J by 0 bases, with 15 bases between them. The CDR3 has 15 residues. CDR1 is MNHEY and CDR2 is SMNVEV in the germline V gene (reference sequence). The CDR3 DNA is TGTGCCAGCACCACCCTAGACGATCCTAACTATGGCTACACCTTC. As protein: CASTTLDDPNYGYTF.

This clone came up once. The chain joins TRBV2 to TRBJ2-7, with TRBD1 as a possible D gene (6 bases). From germline, CDR1 is SNHLY and CDR2 FYNNEI. With 7 bases removed from V and 4 bases from J, the gap between germline ends came to 23 bases. The CDR3 spans 16 residues. The CDR3 nucleotides are TGTGCCAGCAAAAGGGGGTTGGGCATTGGCGGGTACGAGCAGTACTTC. This encodes CASKRGLGIGGYEQYF.

This clone showed up just once. The chain links TRBV15 to TRBJ1-2; perhaps TRBD1 as D (5 bases). This CDR3 comprises 14 residues. Germline-derived CDR1 and CDR2 are LNHNV and YYDKDF (reference sequence). Trimming took 4 bases from V and 3 from J, leaving 12 bases between them. CDR3 nucleotides: TGTGCCACCAGCATCAACGGGGGATACTATGGCTACACCTTC. Translating it yields CATSINGGYYGYTF.

The chain links TRBV4-3 to TRBJ2-1; a weak D match, TRBD2 (5 bases). The CDR3 spans 16 residues. Trimming took 0 bases from V and 7 from J, leaving 16 bases between them. Germline CDR1 and CDR2: LGHNA and YSLEER. The DNA of the CDR3 is TGCGCCAGCAGCCAAGACGTGTACGGGGAGCTGAATGAGCAGTTCTTC. Protein product: CASSQDVYGELNEQFF.

This clone occurred once. This rearrangement joins TRBV30 to TRBJ2-5; D remains unclear. The better agreement between TRBJ2-7 and the DNA end casts doubt on the J call. Germline assignment: CDR1 GTSNPN and CDR2 SVGIG (reference sequence). The CDR3 extends over 12 amino acids. In nucleotides, the CDR3 is TGTGCCTGGAGTCCTCGGTTGGGCGAGCAGTACTTC. Amino acids: CAWSPRLGEQYF.

The V gene is TRBV5-1, the J gene TRBJ2-5; TRBD2 matches 9 bases. Germline V gives CDR1 SGHRS, CDR2 YFSETQ. The CDR3 is 15 amino acids. J was trimmed by 5 bases and V by 4 bases; bases with no gene match: 9. The CDR3 protein is CASSLESGGRETQYF. The CDR3 coding sequence is TGCGCCAGCAGCCTGGAAAGCGGGGGGCGCGAGACCCAGTACTTC.

In this sample, this clone turned up a few times. V is TRBV5-1 and J is TRBJ2-3, with TRBD2 identical over 8 bases. This CDR3 spans 18 amino acids. Germline trimming cut 0 bases from V and 2 bases from J; bases unmatched to any gene: 11. Germline V gene sequence: CDR1 SGHRS, CDR2 YFSETQ. The CDR3 coding sequence is TGCGCCAGCAGCTTGGAATGGTCAGCGGGAGTAGACACAGATACGCAGTATTTT. This translates into CASSLEWSAGVDTDTQYF. Full variable domain (rest looked up from reference TRBV5-1 and TRBJ2-3): KAGVTQTPRYLIKTRGQQVTLSCSPISGHRSVSWYQQTPGQGLQFLFEYFSETQRNKGNFPGRFSGRQFSNSRSEMNVSTLELGDSALYLCASSLEWSAGVDTDTQYFGPGTRLTVL.

The chain links TRBV11-2 to TRBJ1-5; unclear D gene. Looked up from germline, CDR1 is SGHAT and CDR2 is FQNNGV. The CDR3 length is 15 residues. V was shortened by 3 bases and J by 0 bases, with 9 bases between the two germline ends. The DNA for the CDR3 is TGTGCCAGCAGCTTCTCTACCTATAGCAATCAGCCCCAGCATTTT. It yields the protein CASSFSTYSNQPQHF.

The chain recombines TRBV30 with TRBJ1-1, with 11 nucleotides matching TRBD1. The V segment lost 1 base and the J segment 13 bases; nucleotides outside the gene matches: 8. The CDR3 has 13 amino acids. CDR1 is GTSNPN and CDR2 is SVGIG in the germline V gene (reference sequence). The CDR3 loop reads CAWSESGTGGDFF. Here the CDR3 DNA reads TGTGCCTGGAGTGAGTCCGGGACAGGGGGGGATTTCTTT.

The rearrangement joins TRBV5-1 to TRBJ1-2, with D perhaps TRBD1 (5 bases). The V end was cut by 4 bases, the J end by 0 bases, with 13 bases between. The CDR3 loop spans 15 amino acids. The germline gives CDR1 SGHRS, CDR2 YFSETQ. CDR3 loop: CASSDPRVTNYGYTF. The CDR3 DNA follows: TGCGCCAGCAGCGATCCCAGGGTAACTAACTATGGCTACACCTTC.

This chain uses TRBV9 with TRBJ2-1; 12 bases match TRBD2. V was clipped by 5 bases and J by 1 base; unmatched bases: 4. Per germline, CDR1 SGDLS and CDR2 YYNGEE. There are 16 residues in the CDR3. CDR3: CASRGTSGLSYNEQFF. Here the CDR3 DNA reads TGTGCCAGCAGGGGGACTAGCGGGTTATCCTACAATGAGCAGTTCTTC.

The chain couples TRBV6-1 to TRBJ2-7; tentatively, D is TRBD2 (5 bases). Germline CDR1 reads MNHNS; CDR2 reads SASEGT. V shed 5 bases and J shed 3 bases, with 8 bases lying between them. The CDR3 sequence is 12 residues long. The chain's CDR3 is CASSSDYYEQYF. The CDR3 coding sequence is TGTGCCAGCAGTTCTGACTACTACGAGCAGTACTTC.

The genes are TRBV28 and TRBJ2-7; 8 bases align to TRBD2. Per the germline V gene, CDR1 is MDHEN and CDR2 is SYDVKM. The CDR3 covers 13 residues. The trim removed 8 bases at V and 0 bases at J, leaving 3 bases unmatched. The CDR3 nucleotides read TGTGCCAGCTCAGGGACTAGCTCCTACGAGCAGTACTTC. Protein: CASSGTSSYEQYF.

The chain has TRBV28 and TRBJ2-3, with D tentatively TRBD1 (5 bases). Trimming left V 7 bases short and J 9 bases short, with 14 bases between. Germline-derived CDR1 and CDR2 are MDHEN and SYDVKM. The CDR3 is 12 amino acids. The CDR3 here is CASIPRARTQYF. CDR3 bases: TGTGCCAGCATCCCCAGGGCTCGGACGCAGTATTTT. Drawing the rest from reference TRBV28 and TRBJ2-3, the complete variable domain is DVKVTQSSRYLVKRTGEKVFLECVQDMDHENMFWYRQDPGLGLRLIYFSYDVKMKEKGDIPEGYSVSREKKERFSLILESASTNQTSMYLCASIPRARTQYFGPGTRLTVL.

This chain joins TRBV5-6 and TRBJ1-2, with TRBD1 as a possible D gene (5 bases). The CDR3 is made up of 14 amino acids. The V end lost 0 bases, the J end lost 4 bases, and 10 bases lay between the germline ends. CDR1 and CDR2 from the germline V gene are SGHDT and YYEEEE. CDR3 DNA sequence: TGTGCCAGCAGCTTGGGACAGATAACCTATGGCTACACCTTC. This sequence encodes CASSLGQITYGYTF.

The chain combines TRBV30 with TRBJ1-2; a possible D gene is TRBD1 (6 bases). The CDR3 runs 12 residues. Germline V gene sequence: CDR1 GTSNPN, CDR2 SVGIG (reference sequence). The V end was cut by 3 bases, the J end by 6 bases, with 11 bases between. Written as DNA, the CDR3 is TGTGCCTGGAGCTCCAGGGGCGATGGCTACACCTTC. Translation gives CAWSSRGDGYTF.

V gene TRBV7-9 combines with J gene TRBJ2-7; the D is unclear. CDR3 length: 14 amino acids. Germline loops: CDR1 SEHNR, CDR2 FQNEAQ (reference sequence). V lost 3 bases to trimming and J lost 1 base, with 10 bases between them. In DNA, the CDR3 is TGTGCCAGCAGCTTCATGGAGATTTCCTACGAGCAGTACTTC. It encodes CASSFMEISYEQYF.

The CDR3 loop is CASTRPGTGEQYF. CDR3 coding DNA: TGTGCCAGCACTCGTCCCGGGACAGGGGAGCAGTACTTC. V usage is TRBV6-1 and J usage is TRBJ2-7, with 9 bases aligning to TRBD1. The J segment lost 7 bases and the V segment lost 7 bases, leaving 8 bases of the junction unmatched. CDR3 length equals 13 residues. In germline, CDR1 is MNHNS, CDR2 SASEGT.